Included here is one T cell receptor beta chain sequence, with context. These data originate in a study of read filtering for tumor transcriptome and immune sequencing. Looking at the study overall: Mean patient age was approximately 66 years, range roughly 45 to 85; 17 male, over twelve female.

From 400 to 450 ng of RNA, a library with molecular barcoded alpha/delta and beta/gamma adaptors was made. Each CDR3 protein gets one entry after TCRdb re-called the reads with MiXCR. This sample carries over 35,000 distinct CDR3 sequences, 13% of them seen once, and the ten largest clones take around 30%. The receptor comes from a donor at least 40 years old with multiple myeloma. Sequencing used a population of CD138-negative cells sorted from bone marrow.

The CDR3, as DNA: TGCAGTGCTAGGGACCACAGCACAGATACGCAGTATTTT. This encodes CSARDHSTDTQYF. The chain recombines TRBV20-1 with TRBJ2-3, with unresolved D. V lost 3 bases and J lost 0, with 7 bases in between. The CDR3 totals 13 residues. Germline CDR1 DFQATT, CDR2 SNEGSKA (reference sequence).